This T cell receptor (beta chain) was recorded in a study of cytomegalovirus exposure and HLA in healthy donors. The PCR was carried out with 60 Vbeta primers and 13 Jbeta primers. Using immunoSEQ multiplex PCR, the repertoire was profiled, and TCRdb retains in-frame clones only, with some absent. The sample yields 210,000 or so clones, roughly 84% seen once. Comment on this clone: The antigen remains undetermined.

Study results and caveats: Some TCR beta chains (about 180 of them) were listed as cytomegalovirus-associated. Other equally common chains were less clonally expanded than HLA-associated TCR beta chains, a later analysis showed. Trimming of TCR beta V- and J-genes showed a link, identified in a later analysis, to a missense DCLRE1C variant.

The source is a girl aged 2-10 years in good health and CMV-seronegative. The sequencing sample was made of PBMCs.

This CDR3 reads CASSQFGSGGARGHEQYF. The CDR3 DNA reads TGCGCCAGCAGCCAATTCGGGTCAGGCGGGGCGCGGGGTCACGAGCAGTACTTC. J is TRBJ2-7 and V is TRBV4-1, with D tentatively TRBD2 (6 bases). Germline CDR1 and CDR2: MGHRA and YSYEKL. This CDR3 region has 18 residues. V was cut by 2 bases and J by 5 bases, with 25 bases left in between.